A selection of T cell receptor beta chains follows, all from one sample in a study of OX40 agonist ivuxolimab in advanced cancers. Measured with immunoSEQ multiplex PCR; TCRdb has only the in-frame clones, and not every one. The sample comprises tens of thousands of clones, about 86% of which are singletons, and 0.85% to 0.95% rests with the top ten. Sequencing used CD4+ or CD8+ T cells sorted from blood, obtained in a trial of the OX40 agonist ivuxolimab. These receptors were taken from an adult with an advanced solid tumor such as melanoma, head and neck, liver or kidney cancer. CDR3s include the opening cysteine and the closing phenylalanine or tryptophan. Size is stated for part of the rows, as once, few or many counts, or as a class when the clone is expanded.

J | size | V | CDR3
TRBJ1-2 | NA | TRBV6-5 | CASSFEPGQAYGYTF
TRBJ2-7 | NA | TRBV28 | CASSPGSYEQYF
TRBJ1-3 | few | TRBV4-2 | CASSQETQISGNTIYF
TRBJ1-2 | NA | TRBV7-2 | CASSPRTGGAEGYTF
TRBJ2-3 | NA | TRBV7-8 | CASSKFGLRSTDTQYF
TRBJ2-7 | NA | TRBV28 | CASSLILAGGEQYF
TRBJ2-7 | NA | TRBV6-6 | CASRSRQGASYEQYF
TRBJ1-6 | NA | TRBV6-1 | CASSELAAQNSPLHF
TRBJ2-7 | NA | TRBV5-1 | CASSLSSGSSAPVYEQYF
TRBJ1-5 | NA | TRBV21-1 | CASPKGIYSNQSQHF
TRBJ1-1 | NA | TRBV5-8 | CASSLTYTEAFF
TRBJ2-2 | once | TRBV9 | CASSVGTGGNTGELFF
TRBJ2-5 | NA | TRBV6-6 | CASGWREQYF
TRBJ1-5 | NA | TRBV15 | CATSRGQANQPQHF
TRBJ2-2 | NA | TRBV7-2 | CASSLRAGNAGELFF
TRBJ2-5 | NA | TRBV4-2 | CASSQDWLAQDVTQYF
TRBJ1-5 | few | TRBV7-3 | CASSLELGVPHQPQHF
TRBJ2-1 | NA | TRBV5-1 | CASSPGTGYNEQFF
TRBJ1-6 | NA | TRBV6-9 | CASSPLQNSPLHF
TRBJ1-1 | NA | TRBV19 | CASSDPPGTANTEAFF
TRBJ1-6 | NA | TRBV7-9 | CASSSLGGRGGHNSPLHF
TRBJ1-1 | NA | TRBV5-1 | CASSQTRDRDVNTEAFF
TRBJ2-1 | NA | TRBV5-1 | CASSLGPSPNEQFF
TRBJ2-7 | NA | TRBV6-5 | CASSLGQNYEQYF
TRBJ1-3 | NA | TRBV18 | CASSPLGQGLTSGNTIYF
TRBJ1-5 | NA | TRBV4-1 | CASSQVLGKSNQPQHF
TRBJ2-2 | NA | TRBV5-4 | CASSIDRGYTGELFF
TRBJ1-2 | NA | TRBV10-3 | CAISELTGDYGYTF
TRBJ2-3 | once | TRBV19 | CASSIRTGSTDTQYF
TRBJ2-3 | NA | TRBV2 | CASSRGISTDTQYF
TRBJ2-2 | NA | TRBV9 | CASSVASGTGELFF
TRBJ1-1 | NA | TRBV4-1 | CASSQGVRTEAFF
TRBJ2-7 | medium-sized | TRBV7-9 | CASSPGGAYEQYF
TRBJ1-2 | NA | TRBV5-5 | CASSLTSQGGYTF
TRBJ2-3 | NA | TRBV5-6 | CASSFWRDSTDTQYF
TRBJ2-2 | NA | TRBV19 | CASSIGVGAGRGSGELFF
TRBJ1-5 | NA | TRBV28 | CASSRQPNQPQHF
TRBJ2-5 | NA | TRBV28 | CASSFSSAETQYF
TRBJ2-1 | NA | TRBV18 | CASSPGLEQFF
TRBJ1-1 | NA | TRBV28 | CASSPLGAMMNTEAFF